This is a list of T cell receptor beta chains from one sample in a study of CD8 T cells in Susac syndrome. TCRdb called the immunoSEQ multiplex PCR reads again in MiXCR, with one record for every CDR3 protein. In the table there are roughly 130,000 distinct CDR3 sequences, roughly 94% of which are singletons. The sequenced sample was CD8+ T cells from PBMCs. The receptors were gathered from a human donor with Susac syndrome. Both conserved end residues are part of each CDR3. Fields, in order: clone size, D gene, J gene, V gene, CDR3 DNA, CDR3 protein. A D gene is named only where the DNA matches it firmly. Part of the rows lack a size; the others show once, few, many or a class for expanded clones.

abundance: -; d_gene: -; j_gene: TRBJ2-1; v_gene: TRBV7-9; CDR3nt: TGTGCCAGCACCCCCATGGGGGACTCCAACAATGAGCAGTTCTTC; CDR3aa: CASTPMGDSNNEQFF
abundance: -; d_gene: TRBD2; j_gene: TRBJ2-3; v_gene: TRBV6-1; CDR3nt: TGTGCCAGCAGTCCGCCGGCAGCGGGGGGGACCACAGATACGCAGTATTTT; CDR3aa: CASSPPAAGGTTDTQYF
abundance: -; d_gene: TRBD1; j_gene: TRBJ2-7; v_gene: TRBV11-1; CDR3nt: TGTGCCAGCAGACTTACAGGGGGCGAGCAGTACTTC; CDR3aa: CASRLTGGEQYF
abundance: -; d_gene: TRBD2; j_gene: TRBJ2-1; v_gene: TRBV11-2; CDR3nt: TGTGCCAGCAGCCACGGGGCGGGGGGTTTCTCCTACAATGACTACAATGAGCAGTTCTTC; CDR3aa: CASSHGAGGFSYNDYNEQFF
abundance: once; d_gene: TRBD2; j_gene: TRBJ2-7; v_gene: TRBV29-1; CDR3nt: TGCAGCGTTGAGGTATCCGGGGGGAGCTACGAGCAGTACTTC; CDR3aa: CSVEVSGGSYEQYF
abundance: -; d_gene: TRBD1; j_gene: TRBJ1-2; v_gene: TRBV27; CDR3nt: TGTGCCAGCAGTTTCACAGGGGGCGGCGGCTACACCTTC; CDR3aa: CASSFTGGGGYTF
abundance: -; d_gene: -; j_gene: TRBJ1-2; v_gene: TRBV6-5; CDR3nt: TGTGCCAGCAGTTACAATAGACCCCAGACAGGTAGCAATGGCTACACCTTC; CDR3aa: CASSYNRPQTGSNGYTF
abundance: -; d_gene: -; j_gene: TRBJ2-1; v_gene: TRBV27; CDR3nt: TGTGCCAGCAGTAAAACTAGGGCGGATGAGCAGTTCTTC; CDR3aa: CASSKTRADEQFF
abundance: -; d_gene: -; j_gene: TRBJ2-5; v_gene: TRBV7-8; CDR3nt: TGTGCCAGCAGCCCGGGGGACCGCCAAGAGACCCAGTACTTC; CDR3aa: CASSPGDRQETQYF
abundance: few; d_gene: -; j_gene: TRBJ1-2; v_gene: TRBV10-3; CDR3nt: TGTGCCATCAGTGAGTCGGGGGACCAAGCTAACTATGGCTACACCTTC; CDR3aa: CAISESGDQANYGYTF
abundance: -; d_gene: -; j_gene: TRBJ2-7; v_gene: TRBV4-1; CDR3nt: TGCGCCAGCAGCATCGGGACCGATCGTTCCTACGAGCAGTACTTC; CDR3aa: CASSIGTDRSYEQYF
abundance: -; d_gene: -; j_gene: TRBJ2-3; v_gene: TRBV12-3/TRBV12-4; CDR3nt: TGTGCCAGCAGTTTGGCAAGCACAGATACGCAGTATTTT; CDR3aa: CASSLASTDTQYF
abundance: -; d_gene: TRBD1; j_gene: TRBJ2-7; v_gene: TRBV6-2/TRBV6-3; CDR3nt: TGTGCCAGCAGTTATCCACAGGGGACCCTCTACGAGCAGTACTTC; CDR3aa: CASSYPQGTLYEQYF
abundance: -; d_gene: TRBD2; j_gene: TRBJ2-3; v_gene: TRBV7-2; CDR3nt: TGTGCCAGCAGCCCTAGCGGGGGGGGAGCAGATACGCAGTATTTT; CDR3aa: CASSPSGGGADTQYF
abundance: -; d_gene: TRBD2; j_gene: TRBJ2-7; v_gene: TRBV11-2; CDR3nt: TGTGCCAGCAGCTTAGAGGCCCCAGGGACTAGCGGGGGGGAGCAGTACTTC; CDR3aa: CASSLEAPGTSGGEQYF
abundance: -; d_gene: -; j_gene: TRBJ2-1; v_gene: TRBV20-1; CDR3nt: TGCAGTGCCGTGACAGGAGATAAATACAATGAGCAGTTCTTC; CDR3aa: CSAVTGDKYNEQFF
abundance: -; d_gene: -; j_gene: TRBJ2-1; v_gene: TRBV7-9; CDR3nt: TGTGCCAGCAGCCTACAGACAGGCTATGAGCAGTTCTTC; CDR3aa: CASSLQTGYEQFF
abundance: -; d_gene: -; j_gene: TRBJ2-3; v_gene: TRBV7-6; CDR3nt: TGTGCCAGCAGCTTAGAAAGCTTAGGAGATACGCAGTATTTT; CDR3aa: CASSLESLGDTQYF
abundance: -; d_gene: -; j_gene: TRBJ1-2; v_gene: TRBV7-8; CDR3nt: TGTGCCAGCATTCAGGGGCCTAGGGAGATAAACTATGGCTACACCTTC; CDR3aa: CASIQGPREINYGYTF
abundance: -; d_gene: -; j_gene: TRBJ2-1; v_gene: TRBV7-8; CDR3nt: TGTGCCAGCAGCTTTAAAGACGGACCGTACAATGAGCAGTTCTTC; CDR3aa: CASSFKDGPYNEQFF
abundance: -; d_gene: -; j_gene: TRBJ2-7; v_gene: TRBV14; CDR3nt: TGTGCCAGCAGCCAAGGAGAATACGAGCAGTACTTC; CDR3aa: CASSQGEYEQYF
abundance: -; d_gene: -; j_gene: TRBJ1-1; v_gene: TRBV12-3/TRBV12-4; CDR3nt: TGTGCCAGCAGTTTAAGGGCAGGCTGGACTGAAGCTTTCTTT; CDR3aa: CASSLRAGWTEAFF
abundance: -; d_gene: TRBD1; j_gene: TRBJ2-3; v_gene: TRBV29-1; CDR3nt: TGCAGCTACCAGGGGGCTAGGACAGATACGCAGTATTTT; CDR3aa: CSYQGARTDTQYF
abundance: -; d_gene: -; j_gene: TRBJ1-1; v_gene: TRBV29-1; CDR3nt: TGCAGCGTTGAACAGAGAGGGATCGGCACTGAAGCTTTCTTT; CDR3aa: CSVEQRGIGTEAFF
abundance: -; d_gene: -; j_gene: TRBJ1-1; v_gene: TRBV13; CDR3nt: TGTGCCAGCAGCCCCAATGTAGCTGAAGCTTTCTTT; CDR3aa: CASSPNVAEAFF
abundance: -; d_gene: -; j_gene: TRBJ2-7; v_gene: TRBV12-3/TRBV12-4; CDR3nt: TGTGCCAGCTTACACCCCTCCGAGCAGTACTTC; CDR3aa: CASLHPSEQYF
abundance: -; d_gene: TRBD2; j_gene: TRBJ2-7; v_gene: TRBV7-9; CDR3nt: TGTGCCAGCAGCTTAGCCGGGACTAGCGGCTCCTACGAGCAGTACTTC; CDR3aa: CASSLAGTSGSYEQYF
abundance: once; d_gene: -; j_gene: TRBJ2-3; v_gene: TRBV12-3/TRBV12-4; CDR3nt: TGTGCCAGCAAGTCGCCGGGAGCACTGGATACGCAGTATTTT; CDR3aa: CASKSPGALDTQYF
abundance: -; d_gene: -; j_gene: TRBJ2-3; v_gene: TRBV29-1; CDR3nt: TGCAGCGTTGAAGGTCTACCTACGACCCACACAGATACGCAGTATTTT; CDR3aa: CSVEGLPTTHTDTQYF
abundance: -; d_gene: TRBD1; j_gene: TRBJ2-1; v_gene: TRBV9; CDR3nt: TGTGCCAGCAGCGCCTTGACAGGGGAGTACAATGAGCAGTTCTTC; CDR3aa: CASSALTGEYNEQFF
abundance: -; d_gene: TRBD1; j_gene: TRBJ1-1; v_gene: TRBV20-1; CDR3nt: TGCAGTGCACAGGGGGGGTGGGCCACTGAAGCTTTCTTT; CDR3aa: CSAQGGWATEAFF
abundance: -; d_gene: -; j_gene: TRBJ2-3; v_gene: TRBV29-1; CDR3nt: TGCAGCGCTGGAGATGAGGGTATGGGAGATACGCAGTATTTT; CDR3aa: CSAGDEGMGDTQYF
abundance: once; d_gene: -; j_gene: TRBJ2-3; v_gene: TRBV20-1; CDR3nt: TGCAGTGCCCCCTACACAGATACGCAGTATTTT; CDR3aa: CSAPYTDTQYF
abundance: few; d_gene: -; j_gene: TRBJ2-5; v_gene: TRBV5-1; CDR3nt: TGCGCCAGCAGCTGGGAACCCATTCAGGGGTTTCGGGAGACCCAGTACTTC; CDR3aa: CASSWEPIQGFRETQYF
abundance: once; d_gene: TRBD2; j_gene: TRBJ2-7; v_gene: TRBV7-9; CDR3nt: TGTGCCAGCAGCTCGACTAGCGGGGAGGGCGAGCAGTACTTC; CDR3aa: CASSSTSGEGEQYF
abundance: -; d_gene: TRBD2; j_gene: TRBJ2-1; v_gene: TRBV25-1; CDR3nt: TGTGCCAGTTCCAAACGGGGGGACTACAATGAGCAGTTCTTC; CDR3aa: CASSKRGDYNEQFF
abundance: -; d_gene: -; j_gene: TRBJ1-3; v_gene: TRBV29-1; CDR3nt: TGCAGCGTTGATAGTTGGGATTACGTCTCTTCTGGAAACACCATATATTTT; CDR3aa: CSVDSWDYVSSGNTIYF
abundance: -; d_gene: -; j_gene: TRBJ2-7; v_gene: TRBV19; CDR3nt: TGTGCCAGTAGTCTCACTCGGGGCTACGAGCAGTACTTC; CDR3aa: CASSLTRGYEQYF
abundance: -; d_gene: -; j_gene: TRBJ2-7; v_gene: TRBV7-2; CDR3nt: TGTGCCAGCAGCTTAGGCGCGAGATTCTACGAGCAGTACTTC; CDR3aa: CASSLGARFYEQYF
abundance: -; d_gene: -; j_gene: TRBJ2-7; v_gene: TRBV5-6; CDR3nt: TGTGCCAGCAGCTTTTATTCCTCCTACGAGCAGTACTTC; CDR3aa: CASSFYSSYEQYF
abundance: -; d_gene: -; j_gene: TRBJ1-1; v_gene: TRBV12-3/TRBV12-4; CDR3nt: TGTGCCAGCAGTTTTGGGGGGGCGCCCACTGAAGCTTTCTTT; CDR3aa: CASSFGGAPTEAFF
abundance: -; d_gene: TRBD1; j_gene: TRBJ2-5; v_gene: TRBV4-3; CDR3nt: TGCGCCAGCAGCCCGACAGGGGGATTAGAGACCCAGTACTTC; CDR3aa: CASSPTGGLETQYF
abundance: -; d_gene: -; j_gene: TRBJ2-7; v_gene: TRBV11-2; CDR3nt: TGTGCCAGCAGCTTATATGGGGGCGAGCAGTACTTC; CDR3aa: CASSLYGGEQYF
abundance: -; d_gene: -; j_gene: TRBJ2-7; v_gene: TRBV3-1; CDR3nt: TGTGCCAGCAGCCAAGAGGGGTCGACCTACGAGCAGTACTTC; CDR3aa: CASSQEGSTYEQYF
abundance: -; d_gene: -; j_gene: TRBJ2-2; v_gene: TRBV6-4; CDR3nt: TGTGCCAGCAGTGACGATGTCCCCGGGGAGCTGTTTTTT; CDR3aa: CASSDDVPGELFF
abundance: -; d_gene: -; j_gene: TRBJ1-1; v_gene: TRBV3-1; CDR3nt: TGTGCCAGCAGCCAAGATGGCGGGGTGGGAGCTTTCTTT; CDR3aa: CASSQDGGVGAFF
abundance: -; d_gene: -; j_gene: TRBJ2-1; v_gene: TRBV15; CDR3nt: TGTGCCACCAGCAGAGACTTGAGCTCCTACAATGAGCAGTTCTTC; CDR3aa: CATSRDLSSYNEQFF